This TCR beta chain came from a study of T cells expressing NK-cell markers. For the study at large: Repertoire data for TCR beta were derived from sorted T cells (CD3+CD56+NKG2C+, CD3+CD56+NKG2C- and CD3+CD56-NKG2C+).

As to this clonotype: Its cognate antigen is unknown.

The study, taken as a whole, reports: The share of CD8+ T cells held by dominant NKG2C+ clonotypes was about 1.0-8% in roughly 6 donors. Several donors showed these clonotypes also leading the CD3+CD56-NKG2C+ fraction.

5'RACE template switching with UMIs produced the TCR beta cDNA. After re-calling the 5' RACE reads, TCRdb lists one entry per CDR3 protein, DNA absent. The table for this sample gives about 460,000 distinct CDR3 sequences. CDR3 length: 20 residues. Sample: blood T cells: a sorted CD56 or NKG2C T cell subset, CD4+ or CD8+ T cells, or bulk PBMC T cells (not recorded which). This clonotype was obtained from a woman between 50 and 59 years old in good health. This sequence joins TRBV21-1 and TRBJ2-7; checking the TCRdb D call of TRBD2 is not possible without DNA. TRBV21-1 has pseudogene status. The CDR3: CASSNRLAVNLTTSSYEQYF.